The next 17 T cell receptor beta chains were all read from a single sample in a study of OX40 agonist ivuxolimab in advanced cancers. Sequencing used immunoSEQ multiplex PCR; TCRdb keeps in-frame clones, though not all of them. The sample includes 65,000 to 90,000 clones, 84% of them seen just once. The sample here was CD4+ or CD8+ T cells sorted from blood, taken in a trial of the OX40 agonist ivuxolimab. Receptors originate from an adult with an advanced solid tumor such as melanoma, head and neck, liver or kidney cancer.

The rearrangement uses TRBV5-1 and TRBJ1-6; D is uncertain. Germline values: CDR1 SGHRS, CDR2 YFSETQ. The V and J ends lost 6 bases and 7 bases respectively, with 17 bases between them. The CDR3 is 15 amino acids. The CDR3 spells CASTEGRIGNSPLHF. The CDR3 nucleotides read TGCGCCAGCACCGAAGGCAGGATAGGGAATTCACCCCTCCACTTT.

The chain combines TRBV14 with TRBJ2-2; 8 nucleotides match TRBD1. CDR1 is SGHDN, CDR2 FVKESK, per germline. This CDR3 has 15 residues. J gave up 3 bases and V 4 bases, and 4 bases lay outside the gene matches. The CDR3 region has the DNA TGTGCCAGCAGCCTAGACAGGGGTTACACCGGGGAGCTGTTTTTT. Its protein is CASSLDRGYTGELFF.

This clone was recorded only once. J is TRBJ2-7 and V is TRBV28, with D unresolved. Trimming removed 5 bases at V and 1 base at J, with 18 bases between. Per the germline V gene, CDR1 is MDHEN and CDR2 is SYDVKM. This CDR3 spans 16 amino acids. DNA for the CDR3: TGTGCCAGCAGTCGCGCTCAGACTTCCACATCCTACGAGCAGTACGTC. Protein product: CASSRAQTSTSYEQYV.

The rearrangement links TRBV7-2 to TRBJ1-3, with D possibly matching TRBD1 (6 bases). The ends were cut back, 1 base at V and 2 bases at J, with 6 bases in the middle. The germline gives CDR1 SGHTA, CDR2 FQGNSA. CDR3 size: 14 residues. The DNA for the CDR3 is TGTGCCAGCAGCTTAGGACAGGCTGGAAACACCATATATTTT. Encoded protein: CASSLGQAGNTIYF.

The V call is TRBV7-2, the J call TRBJ1-1; 7 bases map to TRBD1. Germline trimming cut 1 base from V and 4 bases from J; bases unmatched to any gene: 6. The CDR3 has 15 residues. Germline V CDR1 and CDR2: SGHTA, FQGNSA. The CDR3 DNA reads as TGTGCCAGCAGCTTAGATTTGCAGGGGGGCACTGAAGCTTTCTTT. Its translation: CASSLDLQGGTEAFF. Supplemented by reference TRBV7-2 and TRBJ1-1, the full variable domain reads GAGVSQSPSNKVTEKGKDVELRCDPISGHTALYWYRQSLGQGLEFLIYFQGNSAPDKSGLPSDRFSAERTGGSVSTLTIQRTQQEDSAVYLCASSLDLQGGTEAFFGQGTRLTVV.

The chain links TRBV5-1 to TRBJ2-5, with no clear D. The DNA end lines up better with TRBJ2-7; the J call may be wrong. This CDR3 region has 13 residues. Germline V lookup: CDR1 SGHRS, CDR2 YFSETQ. The CDR3 region is CASSSDRSYEQYF. The CDR3 DNA sequence: TGCGCCAGCAGCTCGGACCGCTCCTACGAGCAGTACTTC.

The J gene is TRBJ1-6, the V gene TRBV9; no definite D call. Germline V gene data show CDR1 as SGDLS and CDR2 as YYNGEE. The CDR3 length is 16 residues. V shed 3 bases and J shed 0 bases, with 10 bases lying between them. The CDR3 reads CASSGAGSSYNSPLHF. CDR3 DNA: TGTGCCAGCAGCGGGGCGGGGAGCTCCTATAATTCACCCCTCCACTTT.

The chain is built from TRBV4-2 and TRBJ2-2; D remains ambiguous. The germline V gene encodes CDR1 LGHNA and CDR2 YNFKEQ. V lost 1 base and J lost 3, with 9 bases in between. There are 15 residues in the CDR3. The CDR3 DNA is TGTGCCAGCAGCCAAGCCGGGTTCCACACCGGGGAGCTGTTTTTT. Translating it yields CASSQAGFHTGELFF.

The chain uses TRBV6-4 and TRBJ1-5; D not resolved. Trimming took off 4 bases at V and 7 bases at J, with 11 bases between the two ends. CDR1 is MRHNA and CDR2 is SNTAGT in the germline V gene. The CDR3 runs 13 residues. The CDR3 spells CASSAGERQPQHF. The CDR3 coding sequence is TGTGCCAGCAGTGCTGGGGAGAGACAGCCCCAGCATTTT.

The rearrangement joins TRBV5-4 to TRBJ1-1; D gene ambiguous. This CDR3 has 14 amino acids. In germline, CDR1 is SGHNT, CDR2 YYREEE (reference sequence). Trimming removed 4 bases at V and 1 base at J, with 11 bases between. In nucleotides, the CDR3 is TGTGCCAGCAGCCAGCTTGCGAGGAACACTGAAGCTTTCTTT. This codes for CASSQLARNTEAFF.

The chain carries TRBV27 and TRBJ1-6; D uncertain. The CDR3 totals 13 residues. Trimming removed 1 base at V and 9 bases at J, with 7 bases between. CDR1 MNHEY and CDR2 SMNVEV come from the germline V gene (reference sequence). The CDR3, as DNA: TGTGCCAGCAGTTTATATGAGGGTTCACCCCTCCACTTT. As protein: CASSLYEGSPLHF.

This clone was seen a few times. V is TRBV7-9 and J is TRBJ2-2, with D perhaps being TRBD1 or TRBD2 (5 bases each). Germline V gene lookup returns CDR1 SEHNR and CDR2 FQNEAQ (reference sequence). V dropped 3 bases and J dropped 6 bases, with 8 bases sitting between them. The CDR3 runs to 13 residues. CDR3 DNA sequence: TGTGCCAGCAGCTTCCGGGGCGCCGGGGAGCTGTTTTTT. This sequence encodes CASSFRGAGELFF.

The chain is built from TRBV6-5 and TRBJ2-4; D uncertain. This CDR3 contains 13 residues. V shed 6 bases and J shed 1 base, with 7 bases lying between them. Germline V CDR1 and CDR2: MNHEY, SVGAGI. This CDR3 is CASRGRAKNIQYF. For the CDR3, the DNA is TGTGCCAGCAGGGGCAGGGCCAAAAACATTCAGTACTTC.

The CDR3 is CASSLSRDRGRSEEKLFF. CDR3 nucleotide sequence: TGTGCCAGCAGCCTTAGCCGGGACAGGGGAAGGAGTGAGGAAAAACTGTTTTTT. This chain uses TRBV2 with TRBJ1-4; 10 bases line up with TRBD1. J gave up 8 bases and V 6 bases, and 18 bases lay outside the gene matches. This CDR3 contains 18 residues. CDR1 and CDR2 from the germline V gene are SNHLY and FYNNEI.

This chain connects TRBV5-6 to TRBJ2-2, with TRBD1 matching over 9 bases. Germline values: CDR1 SGHDT, CDR2 YYEEEE. The V segment lost 3 bases and the J segment 1 base; nucleotides outside the gene matches: 7. This CDR3 is 17 amino acids long. The CDR3 DNA reads TGTGCCAGCAGCTGGGACAGGGCTTTTTGGAACACCGGGGAGCTGTTTTTT. Its translation: CASSWDRAFWNTGELFF.

The chain employs TRBV7-2 and TRBJ1-3; 7 bases line up with TRBD1. The CDR3 sequence is 14 residues long. Trimming at V came to 6 bases and at J to 2 bases, leaving 4 bases not matched to a gene. Germline CDR1 SGHTA, CDR2 FQGNSA. The CDR3, as DNA: TGTGCCAGCAGAACCACAGGGGCTGGAAACACCATATATTTT. It encodes CASRTTGAGNTIYF.

V is TRBV6-5 and J is TRBJ2-5; D may correspond to TRBD1 or TRBD2 (5 bases each). This CDR3 is 14 amino acids long. Trimming shortened V by 6 bases and J by 2 bases, and 13 bases separated the two germline ends. Germline assignment: CDR1 MNHEY and CDR2 SVGAGI. The DNA for the CDR3 is TGTGCCAGCAGGGTGGGCAGGGAGCAAGAGACCCAGTACTTC. Translation gives CASRVGREQETQYF.